In this sample, the clone carrying this T cell receptor (beta chain) turned up many times. The antigen is unknown. Trimming removed 5 bases at V and 1 base at J, with 11 bases between. This CDR3 is built from 14 residues. Germline V lookup: CDR1 LNHNV, CDR2 YYDKDF (reference sequence). The data were taken from a study of CD8 T cells in ankylosing spondylitis. Overall study results and limits: Certain motif variants had earlier appeared in reactive arthritis synovial fluid and blood. Seemingly distinctive of ankylosing spondylitis blood was a TCR beta motif formed by eight highly homologous variants. Reportedly, matched ankylosing spondylitis synovial fluid was significantly enriched for disease-linked clones.

Libraries for TCR beta were made by quantitative 5'-RACE with molecular barcodes. A single record per CDR3 protein comes from TCRdb applying MiXCR to the 5' RACE reads. The data hold roughly 490,000 distinct CDR3 sequences, with roughly 5% observed a single time. The J gene is TRBJ1-1, the V gene TRBV15; D is undetermined. Sequencing input: blood, either unsorted or a sorted T cell fraction (not recorded which). The source is a male donor with ankylosing spondylitis. CDR3 sequence (DNA): TGTGCCACCAGCCCTGACCCGCCGAACACTGAAGCTTTCTTT. Its protein product is CATSPDPPNTEAFF.